The 23 T cell receptor beta chains below come from one sample, sequenced in a study of human T cells and chemical hapten exposure. Individual cDNA molecules (in the library) carried attached unique molecular identifiers. TCRdb processed the reads anew with MiXCR; each CDR3 protein has one entry. The profile shows 1,500 to 2,000 distinct CDR3 sequences, roughly half of them singletons. The treatment denotes: therapeutic diphenylcyclopropenone sensitization with weekly scalp DPC. The sample was whole blood, taken before DPC sensitization or 2, 6, or about 24 weeks after (not recorded which). The source is an adult with alopecia areata. Some clones in this sample may be carry-over from other donors' samples. This table probably holds off-target reads from a library built for another chain.

This clonotype was detected a few times. This chain connects TRBV7-2 to TRBJ2-7, with D uncertain. This CDR3 is built from 13 residues. Trimming removed 8 bases at V and 6 bases at J, with 17 bases between. Germline assignment: CDR1 SGHTA and CDR2 FQGNSA. This chain's CDR3 is CASSTASRREQYF. The DNA for the CDR3 is TGTGCCAGCTCGACGGCCTCTAGGCGCGAGCAGTACTTC.

The chain is built from TRBV7-3 and TRBJ2-2; tentatively, D is TRBD1 (5 bases). Germline V gene data show CDR1 as SGHTA and CDR2 as FQGTGA. Trimming cost V 4 bases and J 1 base, with 7 bases left between them. CDR3 size: 14 residues. The CDR3 DNA reads TGTGCCAGCAGCTCTACAGGGAACACCGGGGAGCTGTTTTTT. It yields the protein CASSSTGNTGELFF.

This chain links TRBV11-3 with TRBJ2-1; D is unclear. CDR3 length: 13 residues. V lost 4 bases, J lost 3 bases, and 7 bases lay in between. Germline assignment: CDR1 SGHNT and CDR2 YENEEA. CDR3 amino acids: CASSSSGYNEQFF. DNA for the CDR3: TGTGCCAGCAGCTCCTCTGGCTACAATGAGCAGTTCTTC.

The rearrangement links TRBV20-1 to TRBJ2-1, with D uncertain. V shed 6 bases and J shed 2 bases, with 8 bases lying between them. Germline CDR1 is DFQATT and CDR2 is SNEGSKA (reference sequence). There are 12 residues in the CDR3. This chain's CDR3 is CSALGTYNEQFF. The CDR3 DNA reads as TGCAGTGCCCTGGGAACCTACAATGAGCAGTTCTTC.

This clonotype has only a few counts. The gene calls are TRBV7-6 and TRBJ1-3; D remains ambiguous. V lost 1 base and J 0 bases, leaving 10 bases between the germline ends. The CDR3 is 16 residues long. CDR1 is SGHVS and CDR2 is FNYEAQ in the germline V gene. CDR3 nucleotide sequence: TGTGCCAGCAGCTTAGGGAGACTGATCTCTGGAAACACCATATATTTT. This sequence encodes CASSLGRLISGNTIYF.

This clonotype has just a few counts. The chain recombines TRBV6-2 or TRBV6-3 with TRBJ1-6, with TRBD1 as a possible D gene (6 bases). Germline V gene sequence: CDR1 MNHEY, CDR2 SVGEGT. V lost 7 bases and J lost 2, with 12 bases in between. The CDR3 totals 15 residues. The CDR3 coding sequence is TGTGCCAGCAAGAAGGACAGCACCTATAATTCACCCCTCCACTTT. This translates into CASKKDSTYNSPLHF.

The V gene is TRBV29-1, the J gene TRBJ1-4, with D maybe TRBD1 (6 bases). The CDR3 has 12 residues. Trimming left V 7 bases short and J 3 bases short, with 9 bases between. Germline assignment: CDR1 SQVTM and CDR2 ANQGSEA. CDR3 nucleotides: TGCAGCGGAACAGGGCCTAATGAAAAACTGTTTTTT. Its translation: CSGTGPNEKLFF.

The chain links TRBV28 to TRBJ2-7, with a weak D call TRBD2 (5 bases). Trimming removed 8 bases from V and 3 bases from J, with 5 bases in between. The germline CDR1 and CDR2 sequences are MDHEN and SYDVKM. CDR3 size: 10 residues. CDR3 in amino acids: CASGLYEQYF. DNA for the CDR3: TGTGCCAGCGGACTCTACGAGCAGTACTTC.

The CDR3 region has the DNA TGCGCCAGCAGCTCCCCCGGGACAGGAAACAATGAGCAGTTCTTC. Its translation: CASSSPGTGNNEQFF. This sequence joins TRBV5-1 and TRBJ2-1; 8 bases map to TRBD1. The CDR3 has 15 amino acids. The ends lost 3 bases at V and 5 bases at J; junction bases unmatched: 7. Germline values: CDR1 SGHRS, CDR2 YFSETQ.

The rearrangement links TRBV6-5 to TRBJ2-5, with 7 bases identical to TRBD2. The V segment lost 7 bases and the J segment 1 base; nucleotides outside the gene matches: 6. The germline V gene has CDR1 MNHEY and CDR2 SVGAGI. CDR3 length equals 14 residues. CDR3 nucleotide sequence: TGTGCCAGCAAAGGGGCTAGCGGCCAAGAGACCCAGTACTTC. Its protein product is CASKGASGQETQYF.

For this clonotype: The junction does not match germline at one end; this may be a read error. This rearrangement joins TRBV5-1 to TRBJ2-1, with 10 bases that match TRBD2. This CDR3 region has 16 residues. Germline CDR1 is SGHRS and CDR2 is YFSETQ. The CDR3 is CASSPILAGASNEQFF. The CDR3 nucleotides read TGTGCCAGCAGCCCCATCCTAGCGGGGGCGAGCAATGAGCAGTTCTTC. Full variable domain (remainder filled in from reference TRBV5-1 and TRBJ2-1): KAGVTQTPRYLIKTRGQQVTLSCSPISGHRSVSWYQQTPGQGLQFLFEYFSETQRNKGNFPGRFSGRQFSNSRSEMNVSTLELGDSALYLCASSPILAGASNEQFFGPGTRLTVL.

The chain is built from TRBV6-2 or TRBV6-3 and TRBJ2-2; D is ambiguous. The ends were cut back, 2 bases at V and 2 bases at J, with 12 bases in the middle. Germline V lookup: CDR1 MNHEY, CDR2 SVGEGT. The CDR3 runs to 16 residues. The CDR3 DNA reads TGTGCCAGCAGTTACGATCGAGAAGTAAACACCGGGGAGCTGTTTTTT. Residues: CASSYDREVNTGELFF.

This CDR3 reads CSVVDSGGAYNEQFF. In nucleotides, the CDR3 is TGCAGCGTTGTGGATAGCGGGGGGGCCTACAATGAGCAGTTCTTC. The V call is TRBV29-1, the J call TRBJ2-1; 11 bases map to TRBD2. Germline V gives CDR1 SQVTM, CDR2 ANQGSEA. V dropped 4 bases and J dropped 2; count of bases not matched to a gene: 4. The CDR3 loop spans 15 amino acids.

The V gene is TRBV7-2, the J gene TRBJ2-3; D is ambiguous. Germline loops: CDR1 SGHTA, CDR2 FQGNSA. The CDR3 is made up of 14 amino acids. The ends were cut back, 5 bases at V and 2 bases at J, with 11 bases in the middle. As DNA, the CDR3 is TGTGCCAGCAGCGTAGGGCCGATCACAGATACGCAGTATTTT. Protein sequence: CASSVGPITDTQYF.

The chain is built from TRBV18 and TRBJ2-3; no clear D gene. The CDR3 runs to 16 residues. V lost 2 bases and J 0 bases, leaving 12 bases between the germline ends. The germline gives CDR1 KGHSH, CDR2 LQKENI. CDR3 DNA sequence: TGTGCCAGCTCACCAACCACTCGAGCTAGCACAGATACGCAGTATTTT. Amino acid sequence: CASSPTTRASTDTQYF.

This clonotype showed up just once. J is TRBJ2-3 and V is TRBV6-4; unclear D gene. CDR1 and CDR2 from the germline V gene are MRHNA and SNTAGT. Trimming removed 2 bases at V and 2 bases at J, with 11 bases between. The CDR3 runs 15 residues. The CDR3 region has the DNA TGTGCCAGCAGTGACCCGGGCAGATCCACAGATACGCAGTATTTT. Protein: CASSDPGRSTDTQYF.

This clonotype was picked up a small number of times. The rearrangement joins TRBV29-1 to TRBJ2-1; D unclear. The V gene's germline CDR1 is SQVTM and CDR2 ANQGSEA. Trimming removed 4 bases from V and 3 bases from J, with 7 bases in between. The CDR3 loop spans 12 amino acids. The CDR3 spells CSVVASYNEQFF. CDR3 coding DNA: TGCAGCGTTGTGGCCAGCTACAATGAGCAGTTCTTC.

The CDR3 DNA follows: TGTGCCAGCATGGGCTCCTACAATGAGCAGTTCTTC. The encoded protein is CASMGSYNEQFF. The rearrangement links TRBV2 to TRBJ2-1; no definite D call. CDR3 length: 12 amino acids. Trimming stripped 7 bases from V and 0 bases from J, with 4 bases between. Germline-derived CDR1 and CDR2 are SNHLY and FYNNEI.

This chain joins TRBV7-2 and TRBJ2-3; D uncertain. The V and J ends lost 3 bases and 2 bases respectively, with 15 bases between them. Germline assignment: CDR1 SGHTA and CDR2 FQGNSA. This CDR3 is 16 amino acids long. In DNA form, the CDR3 reads TGTGCCAGCAGCTTGAGTTCTGGGGTGACCACAGATACGCAGTATTTT. It encodes CASSLSSGVTTDTQYF.

V usage is TRBV24-1 and J usage is TRBJ2-2; a weak D match, TRBD1 (7 bases). V was shortened by 2 bases and J by 3 bases, with 15 bases between the two germline ends. CDR1 and CDR2 from the germline V gene are KGHDR and SFDVKD. This CDR3 has 17 amino acids. In DNA form, the CDR3 reads TGTGCCACCAGTGATTATCCTACAGGGGACTACACCGGGGAGCTGTTTTTT. Its translation is CATSDYPTGDYTGELFF.

The chain has TRBV6-2 or TRBV6-3 and TRBJ2-4; 9 bases agree with TRBD2. Germline V lookup: CDR1 MNHEY, CDR2 SVGEGT. The CDR3 runs to 16 residues. V lost 8 bases, J lost 1 base, and 9 bases stayed unmatched. The DNA of the CDR3 is TGTGCCAGCGCAAGCGGGGGGAGCAGGGCCAAAAACATTCAGTACTTC. This encodes CASASGGSRAKNIQYF.

The rearrangement uses TRBV12-3 or TRBV12-4 and TRBJ2-7, with D possibly TRBD1 on 6 matching bases. V lost 5 bases and J lost 3, with 14 bases in between. The CDR3 has 14 amino acids. CDR3 nucleotides: TGTGCCAGCAGTGGGACATGGCCCAACTACGAGCAGTACTTC. It yields the protein CASSGTWPNYEQYF.

V and J are TRBV29-1 and TRBJ2-3; 8 bases are a match to TRBD2. Germline V lookup: CDR1 SQVTM, CDR2 ANQGSEA. The ends lost 7 bases at V and 2 bases at J; junction bases unmatched: 5. This CDR3 is 13 amino acids long. As DNA, the CDR3 is TGCAGCGCGGGACTAGTTTACACAGATACGCAGTATTTT. The encoded protein is CSAGLVYTDTQYF.